The 32 T cell receptor beta chains reported below all come from one sample, sequenced in a study of OX40 agonist ivuxolimab in advanced cancers. The library was produced with the immunoSEQ multiplex PCR assay. Here the immuneACCESS table is served through TCRdb, limited to in-frame sequences with V and J called. Missing clones are a known gap in these copies; in checked studies unresolved V genes cover under half, and the rest lacks a known reason. The sample includes about 150,000 clones, with 85% to 95% observed a single time. The ten largest account for 0.9% to 1.2% of the sample. Specimen: CD4+ or CD8+ T cells sorted from blood, collected in a trial of the OX40 agonist ivuxolimab. Source of these receptors: an adult with an advanced solid tumor such as melanoma, head and neck, liver or kidney cancer.

This clone is a singleton in its sample. The chain is built from TRBV10-3 and TRBJ2-5, with a tentative D call TRBD2 (5 bases). With 10 bases removed from V and 5 bases from J, the gap between germline ends came to 14 bases. Germline V CDR1 and CDR2: ENHRY, SYGVKD. The CDR3 has 12 amino acids. CDR3 sequence: CATNTRGETQYF. The CDR3 DNA sequence: TGTGCCACCAATACCCGCGGGGAGACCCAGTACTTC.

This chain links TRBV30 with TRBJ1-4; TRBD1 is a possible D gene (5 bases). Germline CDR1 GTSNPN, CDR2 SVGIG (reference sequence). V was pared by 2 bases and J by 6 bases, with 10 bases between. CDR3 size: 13 residues. CDR3 bases: TGTGCCTGGAGTCGCCAGGGCCATGAAAAACTGTTTTTT. This codes for CAWSRQGHEKLFF.

This clone was observed once. The rearrangement links TRBV2 to TRBJ1-6, with D unclear. Germline V gene data show CDR1 as SNHLY and CDR2 as FYNNEI. This CDR3 contains 13 residues. The V end was cut by 6 bases, the J end by 6 bases, with 9 bases between. The CDR3 protein is CASRGGPNSPLHF. DNA for the CDR3: TGTGCCAGCAGGGGCGGACCTAATTCACCCCTCCACTTT.

The chain couples TRBV4-3 to TRBJ1-3, with D hard to call. Between the trimmed V and J ends, which lost 3 bases and 8 bases, there was a span of 11 bases. CDR1 LGHNA and CDR2 YSLEER come from the germline V gene. This CDR3 contains 13 residues. CDR3 sequence: CASSHRREDTIYF. Written as DNA, the CDR3 is TGCGCCAGCAGCCACAGGCGGGAAGACACCATATATTTT.

The V and J genes are TRBV5-1 and TRBJ2-5, with 10 bases matching TRBD2. The V and J ends lost 0 bases and 3 bases, in that order; junction bases with no gene match: 8. The CDR3 has 17 residues. Germline CDR1 and CDR2: SGHRS and YFSETQ. CDR3 residues: CASSLAGTSAIKETQYF. The CDR3 region has the DNA TGCGCCAGCAGCTTGGCCGGGACTAGCGCTATTAAAGAGACCCAGTACTTC.

The V gene is TRBV7-2, the J gene TRBJ2-1, with D possibly TRBD2 on 6 matching bases. CDR3 size: 14 residues. The ends were cut back, 1 base at V and 9 bases at J, with 13 bases in the middle. The germline CDR1 and CDR2 sequences are SGHTA and FQGNSA. The CDR3 DNA reads TGTGCCAGCAGCTTAGTGGGGGGAGTTCTTGAGCAGTTCTTC. Encoded protein: CASSLVGGVLEQFF.

V is TRBV6-1 and J is TRBJ2-1; perhaps TRBD2 as D (6 bases). Per germline, CDR1 MNHNS and CDR2 SASEGT. This CDR3 spans 15 amino acids. Trimming stripped 2 bases from V and 4 bases from J, with 12 bases between. The DNA of the CDR3 is TGTGCCAGCAGTGAAATGGCGGGACTTTACAATGAGCAGTTCTTC. It is translated as CASSEMAGLYNEQFF.

V is TRBV6-1 and J is TRBJ1-2; D might be TRBD1 (6 bases). From germline, CDR1 is MNHNS and CDR2 SASEGT. The V end lost 5 bases, the J end lost 2 bases, and 15 bases lay between the germline ends. CDR3 size: 15 residues. The CDR3 reads CASSSQGMGNYGYTF. In nucleotides, the CDR3 is TGTGCCAGCAGTTCACAGGGAATGGGGAACTATGGCTACACCTTC.

The V gene is TRBV6-5, the J gene TRBJ1-6, with TRBD1 as a possible D gene (6 bases). V lost 0 bases and J lost 7, with 10 bases in between. The CDR3 runs to 15 residues. The germline gives CDR1 MNHEY, CDR2 SVGAGI. CDR3: CASSYSQTGNSPLHF. In DNA form, the CDR3 reads TGTGCCAGCAGTTACTCACAAACAGGGAATTCACCCCTCCACTTT.

The rearrangement links TRBV5-5 to TRBJ1-1; 8 positions agree with TRBD1. V lost 5 bases to trimming and J lost 5 bases; unmatched junction nucleotides: 14. This CDR3 is built from 16 residues. The V gene's germline CDR1 is SGHKS and CDR2 YYEKEE (reference sequence). CDR3 region: CASSSRQGPGFTEAFF. In DNA form, the CDR3 reads TGTGCCAGCAGTTCTCGACAGGGGCCGGGTTTTACTGAAGCTTTCTTT. Based on the CDR3 plus reference TRBV5-5 and TRBJ1-1, the full variable domain is DAGVTQSPTHLIKTRGQQVTLRCSPISGHKSVSWYQQVLGQGPQFIFQYYEKEERGRGNFPDRFSARQFPNYSSELNVNALLLGDSALYLCASSSRQGPGFTEAFFGQGTRLTVV.

J is TRBJ2-7 and V is TRBV18; 8 bases fit TRBD2. This CDR3 contains 16 residues. The V segment lost 3 bases and the J segment 7 bases; nucleotides outside the gene matches: 14. Germline-derived CDR1 and CDR2 are KGHSH and LQKENI. The DNA for the CDR3 is TGTGCCAGCTCACCGCGAGTAGGAGCGGGAGCCGGTGAGCAGTACTTC. Translation gives CASSPRVGAGAGEQYF.

In this sample, this clone turned up a few times. The V and J genes are TRBV2 and TRBJ1-5, with D uncertain. The CDR3 is made up of 13 amino acids. Looked up from germline, CDR1 is SNHLY and CDR2 is FYNNEI. Trimming removed 7 bases from V and 0 bases from J, with 7 bases in between. CDR3 nucleotide sequence: TGTGCCAGCAAGCTTTATAGCAATCAGCCCCAGCATTTT. Protein product: CASKLYSNQPQHF.

The genes are TRBV28 and TRBJ1-1, with 8 bases aligning to TRBD1. The V segment lost 6 bases and the J segment 5 bases; nucleotides outside the gene matches: 5. CDR3 length: 13 residues. Per the germline V gene, CDR1 is MDHEN and CDR2 is SYDVKM. CDR3 in DNA: TGTGCCAGCAGCCTACAGGGGGTGACTGAAGCTTTCTTT. This codes for CASSLQGVTEAFF.

This clone was recorded only once. The genes are TRBV11-2 and TRBJ1-1, with a weak D call TRBD1 (5 bases). V was pared by 3 bases and J by 1 base, with 12 bases between. Germline-derived CDR1 and CDR2 are SGHAT and FQNNGV. This CDR3 region has 15 residues. This CDR3 reads CASSLGEGRNTEAFF. CDR3 DNA: TGTGCCAGCAGCTTGGGTGAGGGGAGGAACACTGAAGCTTTCTTT.

This clone was seen only once. V usage is TRBV7-2 and J usage is TRBJ2-2; tentatively, D is TRBD1 (6 bases). The CDR3 runs to 14 residues. In germline, CDR1 is SGHTA, CDR2 FQGNSA. The V end was cut by 6 bases, the J end by 3 bases, with 11 bases between. The CDR3 sequence is CASRSNRDTGELFF. The CDR3 bases are TGTGCCAGCAGGAGTAACAGGGACACCGGGGAGCTGTTTTTT.

The chain couples TRBV6-6 to TRBJ2-6; D is unclear. The CDR3 has 15 residues. CDR1 MNHNY and CDR2 SVGAGI come from the germline V gene (reference sequence). V was shortened by 2 bases and J by 5 bases, with 10 bases between the two germline ends. CDR3 nucleotides: TGTGCCAGCAGTTACGTGGCAGGCCGGGCCAACGTCCTGACTTTC. It is translated as CASSYVAGRANVLTF.

The V call is TRBV7-9, the J call TRBJ1-2; 12 bases are a match to TRBD1. J was trimmed by 6 bases and V by 5 bases; bases with no gene match: 7. Germline CDR1 is SEHNR and CDR2 is FQNEAQ (reference sequence). This CDR3 has 15 residues. CDR3 coding DNA: TGTGCCAGCAGCCCGGGACAGGGGGCTTGGAATGGCTACACCTTC. Amino acid sequence: CASSPGQGAWNGYTF. The full variable domain, rest sourced from reference TRBV7-9 and TRBJ1-2, is DTGVSQNPRHKITKRGQNVTFRCDPISEHNRLYWYRQTLGQGPEFLTYFQNEAQLEKSRLLSDRFSAERPKGSFSTLEIQRTEQGDSAMYLCASSPGQGAWNGYTFGSGTRLTVV.

V usage is TRBV5-1 and J usage is TRBJ2-3, with 9 nucleotides matching TRBD2. The germline V gene encodes CDR1 SGHRS and CDR2 YFSETQ. The CDR3 loop spans 18 amino acids. The V segment lost 1 base and the J segment 0 bases; nucleotides outside the gene matches: 9. The CDR3 is CASSLWLAGSTSTDTQYF. In DNA form, the CDR3 reads TGCGCCAGCAGCTTGTGGCTAGCGGGGTCAACCAGCACAGATACGCAGTATTTT.

The CDR3 protein is CASSFGGVYTDTQYF. As DNA, the CDR3 is TGTGCCAGCAGCTTTGGGGGGGTTTACACAGATACGCAGTATTTT. The genes are TRBV5-6 and TRBJ2-3; 7 nucleotides agree with TRBD2. The trim removed 2 bases at V and 2 bases at J, leaving 5 bases unmatched. Per germline, CDR1 SGHDT and CDR2 YYEEEE. The CDR3 length is 15 residues.

The CDR3 DNA reads TGTGCCAGCAGCTTAGCGGCGGCGAGAGAGCAGTTCTTC. Translating gives CASSLAAAREQFF. The J gene is TRBJ2-1, the V gene TRBV7-2; the D is unclear. Germline values: CDR1 SGHTA, CDR2 FQGNSA. Trimming cost V 0 bases and J 10 bases, with 10 bases left between them. This CDR3 spans 13 amino acids.

This rearrangement joins TRBV30 to TRBJ2-2; no definite D call. Trimming removed 1 base from V and 0 bases from J, with 9 bases in between. The CDR3 is 15 residues long. The germline gives CDR1 GTSNPN, CDR2 SVGIG (reference sequence). The CDR3 coding sequence is TGTGCCTGGAGTGGGGCAGACCCGAACACCGGGGAGCTGTTTTTT. It translates to CAWSGADPNTGELFF.

CDR3 bases: TGTGCCAGCACCAAGACAGGGGGCCTAGCCAAAAACATTCAGTACTTC. It translates to CASTKTGGLAKNIQYF. The V gene is TRBV5-4, the J gene TRBJ2-4; 10 bases fit TRBD1. CDR1 and CDR2 from the germline V gene are SGHNT and YYREEE (reference sequence). The V gene end was trimmed by 6 bases and the J gene end by 0 bases; junction bases not matched to a gene: 6. The CDR3 has 16 amino acids.

This chain uses TRBV5-1 with TRBJ2-7, with D perhaps matching TRBD2 (6 bases). V lost 0 bases to trimming and J lost 6 bases, with 16 bases between them. This CDR3 is 15 amino acids long. The germline V gene encodes CDR1 SGHRS and CDR2 YFSETQ. The CDR3 is CASSLGQVTGGEQYF. Written as DNA, the CDR3 is TGCGCCAGCAGCTTGGGGCAGGTCACCGGGGGCGAGCAGTACTTC.

The rearrangement joins TRBV10-1 to TRBJ2-7; 11 bases agree with TRBD1. This CDR3 spans 17 amino acids. V shed 4 bases, J shed 2 bases, and the junction held 10 bases outside the gene matches. CDR1 and CDR2 from the germline V gene are WNHNN and SYGVQD (reference sequence). CDR3 residues: CASSAGGRGQGAYEQYF. The CDR3 coding sequence is TGCGCCAGCAGTGCGGGGGGCCGGGGACAGGGGGCCTACGAGCAGTACTTC.

This sequence joins TRBV2 and TRBJ2-5, with unresolved D. Between the trimmed V and J ends, which lost 5 bases and 5 bases, there was a span of 15 bases. Germline V CDR1 and CDR2: SNHLY, FYNNEI. The CDR3 runs 14 residues. This CDR3 is CASSPGPSKETQYF. The CDR3 DNA reads as TGTGCCAGCAGTCCGGGCCCGAGCAAGGAGACCCAGTACTTC.

This clone was seen a single time. The chain joins TRBV5-1 to TRBJ1-1; D is possibly TRBD1 (5 bases). Germline CDR1 SGHRS, CDR2 YFSETQ. The CDR3 totals 13 residues. The V end lost 4 bases, the J end lost 1 base, and 8 bases lay between the germline ends. DNA of the CDR3: TGCGCCAGCAGCCCCGGGACGAACACTGAAGCTTTCTTT. It specifies CASSPGTNTEAFF.

As for this clone: Other DNA variants within this sample encode the same CDR3. The chain joins TRBV5-1 to TRBJ1-2, with TRBD1 identical over 8 bases. V dropped 4 bases and J dropped 3; count of bases not matched to a gene: 2. This CDR3 is 13 amino acids long. CDR1 and CDR2 from the germline V gene are SGHRS and YFSETQ. The CDR3 sequence is CASSLGQDYGYTF. CDR3 sequence (DNA): TGCGCCAGCAGCCTGGGACAGGACTATGGCTACACCTTC.

In regard to this clone: A read error may produce the germline difference seen at one junction end. V gene TRBV7-7 combines with J gene TRBJ2-1; the match to TRBD2 covers 9 bases. Germline-derived CDR1 and CDR2 are SSHAT and FNYEAQ (reference sequence). The CDR3 contains 15 residues. CDR3 DNA: TGTGCTAGCAGCTTGCAACTAGCGGGTTACAATGAGCAGTTCTTC. Encoded protein: CASSLQLAGYNEQFF.

The chain links TRBV4-1 to TRBJ1-2; the D gene is possibly TRBD1 (6 bases). This CDR3 spans 13 amino acids. V lost 3 bases to trimming and J lost 7 bases, with 12 bases between them. CDR1 is MGHRA and CDR2 is YSYEKL in the germline V gene. DNA for the CDR3: TGCGCCAGCAGCCATTACAGGGAATCTGGCTACACCTTC. It codes for CASSHYRESGYTF.

This clone was seen just once. The chain uses TRBV2 and TRBJ1-4; 7 bases line up with TRBD1. In germline, CDR1 is SNHLY, CDR2 FYNNEI. The CDR3 loop spans 14 amino acids. V shed 3 bases and J 8 bases; nucleotides not matched to a gene: 6. CDR3 in DNA: TGTGCCAGCAGTGATTGGTACAGGGGAGAAAAACTGTTTTTT. This gives the protein CASSDWYRGEKLFF.

This clone showed up just once. The chain links TRBV7-8 to TRBJ1-1; TRBD1 is a possible D gene (5 bases). Germline loops: CDR1 SGHVS, CDR2 FQNEAQ. The V gene lost 5 bases and the J gene lost 1 base, with 8 bases spanning the gap. The CDR3 extends over 13 amino acids. The CDR3 spells CASSAQENTEAFF. CDR3 DNA: TGTGCCAGCAGCGCACAGGAGAACACTGAAGCTTTCTTT.

The chain has TRBV6-5 and TRBJ2-1; 10 nucleotides agree with TRBD2. The CDR3 has 15 residues. Germline V gene data show CDR1 as MNHEY and CDR2 as SVGAGI. The V segment lost 2 bases and the J segment 8 bases; nucleotides outside the gene matches: 6. This CDR3 is CASSYRPSGSYEQFF. The CDR3 coding sequence is TGTGCCAGCAGTTACAGGCCTAGCGGGAGCTATGAGCAGTTCTTC.